One sample yielded the 9 T cell receptor beta chains listed below, sequenced in a study of CD8 T cells in Susac syndrome. RNA amounts of roughly 0.45 to 1 ug underwent reverse transcription with random hexamers. TCRdb reanalysed the immunoSEQ multiplex PCR reads using MiXCR and keeps one entry per CDR3 protein. The data contain fewer than 350,000 distinct CDR3 sequences, about 90% of them seen just once; the ten biggest clones take up approximately 0.065%. The sequenced sample was CD4+ T cells from PBMCs. These TCRs come from a human donor with multiple sclerosis.

This chain links TRBV19 with TRBJ2-2; 10 nucleotides line up with TRBD2. This CDR3 is 17 amino acids long. Trimming cost V 1 base and J 4 bases; bases outside gene matches: 6. Germline-derived CDR1 and CDR2 are LNHDA and SQIVND (reference sequence). CDR3 in amino acids: CASSIARLAGATGELFF. The CDR3 region has the DNA TGTGCCAGTAGTATAGCTCGGCTAGCGGGGGCCACCGGGGAGCTGTTTTTT. Variable domain in full (rest from reference TRBV19 and TRBJ2-2): DGGITQSPKYLFRKEGQNVTLSCEQNLNHDAMYWYRQDPGQGLRLIYYSQIVNDFQKGDIAEGYSVSREKKESFPLTVTSAQKNPTAFYLCASSIARLAGATGELFFGEGSRLTVL.

V gene TRBV5-1 combines with J gene TRBJ1-1; 8 bases match TRBD1. The trim removed 2 bases at V and 1 base at J, leaving 4 bases unmatched. CDR3 size: 15 residues. Per the germline V gene, CDR1 is SGHRS and CDR2 is YFSETQ. CDR3 amino acids: CASSFAQGENTEAFF. CDR3 DNA sequence: TGCGCCAGCAGCTTCGCACAGGGGGAGAACACTGAAGCTTTCTTT.

This clonotype was observed once. The V gene is TRBV2, the J gene TRBJ2-7, with 7 positions matching TRBD1. Germline V gives CDR1 SNHLY, CDR2 FYNNEI. This CDR3 region has 14 residues. V was clipped by 6 bases and J by 2 bases; unmatched bases: 7. Here the CDR3 DNA reads TGTGCCAGCAGCAAGGACAGGTCGGCCTACGAGCAGTACTTC. Protein product: CASSKDRSAYEQYF.

This rearrangement joins TRBV20-1 to TRBJ2-3; TRBD1 matches 8 bases. Per the germline V gene, CDR1 is DFQATT and CDR2 is SNEGSKA (reference sequence). The V gene end was trimmed by 5 bases and the J gene end by 7 bases; junction bases not matched to a gene: 8. The CDR3 contains 13 residues. The CDR3 spells CSAGRDRGHTQYF. The CDR3 nucleotides read TGCAGTGCTGGCCGCGACAGGGGACATACGCAGTATTTT.

This chain links TRBV30 with TRBJ2-2; D call uncertain. Germline lookup yields CDR1 GTSNPN and CDR2 SVGIG (reference sequence). V dropped 1 base and J dropped 1 base, with 4 bases sitting between them. The CDR3 is 13 amino acids. CDR3 DNA sequence: TGTGCCTGGAGTGCTCTGAACACCGGGGAGCTGTTTTTT. This translates into CAWSALNTGELFF.

The chain is built from TRBV18 and TRBJ2-3; no clear D. CDR1 and CDR2 from the germline V gene are KGHSH and LQKENI. Trimming left V 0 bases short and J 4 bases short, with 8 bases between. The CDR3 is 14 amino acids. The CDR3 is CASSPPSPADTQYF. The CDR3 coding sequence is TGTGCCAGCTCACCACCCTCCCCAGCAGATACGCAGTATTTT.

The chain combines TRBV20-1 with TRBJ2-5; 8 bases agree with TRBD1. The J segment lost 9 bases and the V segment lost 4 bases, leaving 13 bases of the junction unmatched. Germline V gene lookup returns CDR1 DFQATT and CDR2 SNEGSKA (reference sequence). The CDR3 extends over 14 amino acids. The CDR3: CSATGQGGPRAQYF. DNA for the CDR3: TGCAGTGCTACCGGACAGGGAGGCCCTAGGGCCCAGTACTTC.

The chain is built from TRBV27 and TRBJ2-5; D gene ambiguous. V gave up 3 bases and J gave up 1 base, with 9 bases separating them. The CDR3 consists of 14 residues. Germline V CDR1 and CDR2: MNHEY, SMNVEV (reference sequence). The chain's CDR3 is CASSFMWGQETQYF. CDR3 DNA: TGTGCCAGCAGTTTCATGTGGGGCCAAGAGACCCAGTACTTC.

This chain joins TRBV27 and TRBJ1-1; D not certain. Germline CDR1 MNHEY, CDR2 SMNVEV (reference sequence). V shed 5 bases and J shed 8 bases, with 9 bases lying between them. This CDR3 contains 11 residues. Written as DNA, the CDR3 is TGTGCCAGCAGTGGAGTAGGGGAAGCTTTCTTT. Its translation: CASSGVGEAFF.